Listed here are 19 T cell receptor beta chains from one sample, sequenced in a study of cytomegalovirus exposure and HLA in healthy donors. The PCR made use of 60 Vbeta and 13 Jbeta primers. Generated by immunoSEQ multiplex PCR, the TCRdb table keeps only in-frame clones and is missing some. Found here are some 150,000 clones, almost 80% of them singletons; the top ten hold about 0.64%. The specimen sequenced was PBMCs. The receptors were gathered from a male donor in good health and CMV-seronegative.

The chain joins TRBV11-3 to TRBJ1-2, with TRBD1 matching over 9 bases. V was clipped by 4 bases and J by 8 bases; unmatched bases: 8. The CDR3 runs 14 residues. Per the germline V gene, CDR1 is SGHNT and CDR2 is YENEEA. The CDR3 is CASSSPTGGRGYTF. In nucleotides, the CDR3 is TGTGCCAGCAGCTCCCCGACAGGGGGAAGAGGCTACACCTTC.

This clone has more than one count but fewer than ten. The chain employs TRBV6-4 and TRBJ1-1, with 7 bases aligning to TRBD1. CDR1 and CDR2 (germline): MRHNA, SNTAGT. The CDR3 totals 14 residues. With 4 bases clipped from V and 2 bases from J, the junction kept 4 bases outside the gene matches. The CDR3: CASSVGTANTEAFF. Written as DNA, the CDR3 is TGTGCCAGCAGTGTCGGGACAGCCAACACTGAAGCTTTCTTT.

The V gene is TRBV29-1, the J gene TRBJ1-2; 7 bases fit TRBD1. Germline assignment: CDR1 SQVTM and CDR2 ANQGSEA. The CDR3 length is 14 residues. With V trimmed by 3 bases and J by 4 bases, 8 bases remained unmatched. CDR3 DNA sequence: TGCAGCGTTGAGGTGGAGACAGGGCCCTATGGCTACACCTTC. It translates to CSVEVETGPYGYTF.

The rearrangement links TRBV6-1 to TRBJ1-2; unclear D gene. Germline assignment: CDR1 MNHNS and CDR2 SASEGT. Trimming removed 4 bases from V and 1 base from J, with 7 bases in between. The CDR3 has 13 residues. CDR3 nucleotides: TGTGCCAGCAGTGGTGGCTTTAACTATGGCTACACCTTC. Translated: CASSGGFNYGYTF.

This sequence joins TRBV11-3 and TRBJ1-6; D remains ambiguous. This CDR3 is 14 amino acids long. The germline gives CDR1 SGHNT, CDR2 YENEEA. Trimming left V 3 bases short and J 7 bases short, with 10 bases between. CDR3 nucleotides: TGTGCCAGCAGCTTGAACCGTGAGAATTCACCCCTCCACTTT. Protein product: CASSLNRENSPLHF.

The CDR3 coding sequence is TGCGCCAGCGGGACAGGGAACACTGAAGCTTTCTTT. Amino acids: CASGTGNTEAFF. This sequence joins TRBV10-2 and TRBJ1-1, with 8 bases identical to TRBD1. Germline V gene data show CDR1 as WSHSY and CDR2 as SAAADI. J lost 1 base, V lost 8 bases, and 0 bases had no gene match. The CDR3 loop spans 12 amino acids.

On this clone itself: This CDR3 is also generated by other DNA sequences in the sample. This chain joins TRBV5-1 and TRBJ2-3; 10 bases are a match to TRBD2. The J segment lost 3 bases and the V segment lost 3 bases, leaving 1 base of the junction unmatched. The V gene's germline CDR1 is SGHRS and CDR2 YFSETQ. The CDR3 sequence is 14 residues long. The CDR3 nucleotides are TGCGCCAGCAGCTATAGCGGGGGGACAGATACGCAGTATTTT. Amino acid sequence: CASSYSGGTDTQYF.

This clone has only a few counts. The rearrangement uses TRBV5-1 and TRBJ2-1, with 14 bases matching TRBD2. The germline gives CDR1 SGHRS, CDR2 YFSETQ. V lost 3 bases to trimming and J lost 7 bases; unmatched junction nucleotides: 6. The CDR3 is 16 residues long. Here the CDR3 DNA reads TGCGCCAGCAGCTGGGGGACTAGCGGGAGTGGGAATGAGCAGTTCTTC. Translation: CASSWGTSGSGNEQFF.

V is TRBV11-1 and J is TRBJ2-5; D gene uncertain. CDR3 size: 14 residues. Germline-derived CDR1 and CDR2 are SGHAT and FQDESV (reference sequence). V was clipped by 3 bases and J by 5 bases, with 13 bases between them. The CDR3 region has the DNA TGTGCCAGCAGCTTGAGTACTGGTGCGGAGACCCAGTACTTC. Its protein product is CASSLSTGAETQYF.

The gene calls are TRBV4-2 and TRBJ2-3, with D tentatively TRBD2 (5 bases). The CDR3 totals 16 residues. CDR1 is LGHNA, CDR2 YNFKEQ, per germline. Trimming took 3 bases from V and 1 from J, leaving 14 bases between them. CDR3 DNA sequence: TGTGCCAGCAGCCACTCATTCAGCGGTGGCACAGATACGCAGTATTTT. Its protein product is CASSHSFSGGTDTQYF.

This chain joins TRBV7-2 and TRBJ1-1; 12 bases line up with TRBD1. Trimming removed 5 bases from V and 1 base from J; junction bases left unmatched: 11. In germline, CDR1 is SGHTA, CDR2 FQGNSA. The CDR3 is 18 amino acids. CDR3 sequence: CASSPRGTGGGKNTEAFF. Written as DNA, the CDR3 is TGTGCCAGCAGCCCCCGTGGGACAGGGGGCGGGAAGAACACTGAAGCTTTCTTT.

CDR3 amino acids: CASSKRDRGRETQYF. CDR3 DNA: TGTGCCAGCAGTAAAAGGGACAGGGGGCGCGAGACCCAGTACTTC. The chain joins TRBV6-5 to TRBJ2-5; 12 nucleotides match TRBD1. The CDR3 loop spans 15 amino acids. Germline assignment: CDR1 MNHEY and CDR2 SVGAGI. Trimming cost V 5 bases and J 5 bases; bases outside gene matches: 6.

The CDR3 DNA sequence: TGTGCCAGCAGCTTAGACCCAGGGGGCGTAGATGGCTACACCTTC. Residues: CASSLDPGGVDGYTF. The chain recombines TRBV7-6 with TRBJ1-2, with 8 bases that match TRBD1. The junction had 7 bases not matched to a gene; V was cut back by 1 base and J by 6 bases. The V gene's germline CDR1 is SGHVS and CDR2 FNYEAQ. This CDR3 is built from 15 residues.

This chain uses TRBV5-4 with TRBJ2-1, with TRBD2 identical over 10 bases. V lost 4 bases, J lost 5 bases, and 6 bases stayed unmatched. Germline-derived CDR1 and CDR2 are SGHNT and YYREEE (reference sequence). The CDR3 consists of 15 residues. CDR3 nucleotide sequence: TGTGCCAGCAGCATACGGACTAGCGGCAACAATGAGCAGTTCTTC. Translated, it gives CASSIRTSGNNEQFF.

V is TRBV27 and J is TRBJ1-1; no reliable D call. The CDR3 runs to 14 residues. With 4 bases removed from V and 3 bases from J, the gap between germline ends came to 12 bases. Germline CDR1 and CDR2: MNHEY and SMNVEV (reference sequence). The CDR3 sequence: CASSSSPRYTEAFF. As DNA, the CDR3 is TGTGCCAGCAGTTCGTCCCCTCGGTACACTGAAGCTTTCTTT.

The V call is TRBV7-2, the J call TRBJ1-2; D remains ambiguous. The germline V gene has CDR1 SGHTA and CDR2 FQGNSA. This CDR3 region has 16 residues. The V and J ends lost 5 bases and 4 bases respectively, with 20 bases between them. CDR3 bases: TGTGCCAGCAGCCCCAGCGCGGGTAACTTCCTCTATGGCTACACCTTC. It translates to CASSPSAGNFLYGYTF.

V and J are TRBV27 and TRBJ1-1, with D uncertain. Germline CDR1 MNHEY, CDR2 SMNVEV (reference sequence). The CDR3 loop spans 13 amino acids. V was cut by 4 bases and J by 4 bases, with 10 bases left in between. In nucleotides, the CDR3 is TGTGCCAGCAGTTCAAGACTCCGCACTGAAGCTTTCTTT. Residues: CASSSRLRTEAFF.

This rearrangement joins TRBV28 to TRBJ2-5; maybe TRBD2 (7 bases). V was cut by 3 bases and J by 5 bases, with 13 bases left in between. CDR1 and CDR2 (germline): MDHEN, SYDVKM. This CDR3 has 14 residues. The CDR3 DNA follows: TGTGCCAGCAGTTTGGGAGGGGGTTCCGAGACCCAGTACTTC. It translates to CASSLGGGSETQYF.

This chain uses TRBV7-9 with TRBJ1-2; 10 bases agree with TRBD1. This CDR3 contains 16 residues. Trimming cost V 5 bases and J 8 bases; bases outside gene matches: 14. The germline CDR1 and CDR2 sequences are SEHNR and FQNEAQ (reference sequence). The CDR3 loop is CASSQTTGGIFYGYTF. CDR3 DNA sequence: TGTGCCAGCAGCCAAACGACAGGGGGCATTTTCTACGGCTACACCTTC.